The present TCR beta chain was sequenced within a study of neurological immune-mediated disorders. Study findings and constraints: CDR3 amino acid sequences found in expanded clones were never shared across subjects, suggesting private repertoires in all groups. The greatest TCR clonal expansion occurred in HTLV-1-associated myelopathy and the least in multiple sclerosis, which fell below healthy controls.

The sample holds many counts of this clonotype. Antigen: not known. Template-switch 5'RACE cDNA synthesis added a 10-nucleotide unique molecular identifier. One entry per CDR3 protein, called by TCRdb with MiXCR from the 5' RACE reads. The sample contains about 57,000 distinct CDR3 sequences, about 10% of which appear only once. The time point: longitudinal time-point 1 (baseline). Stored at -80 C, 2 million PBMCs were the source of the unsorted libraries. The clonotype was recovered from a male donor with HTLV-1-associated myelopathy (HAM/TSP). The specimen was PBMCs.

In DNA, the CDR3 is TGTGCCAGCAGTCCACAGGGGAGAGCTGAAGCTTTCTTT. It specifies CASSPQGRAEAFF. V usage is TRBV28 and J usage is TRBJ1-1; TRBD1 matches at 7 bases. This CDR3 spans 13 amino acids. The ends lost 5 bases at V and 6 bases at J; junction bases unmatched: 6. The V gene's germline CDR1 is MDHEN and CDR2 SYDVKM.